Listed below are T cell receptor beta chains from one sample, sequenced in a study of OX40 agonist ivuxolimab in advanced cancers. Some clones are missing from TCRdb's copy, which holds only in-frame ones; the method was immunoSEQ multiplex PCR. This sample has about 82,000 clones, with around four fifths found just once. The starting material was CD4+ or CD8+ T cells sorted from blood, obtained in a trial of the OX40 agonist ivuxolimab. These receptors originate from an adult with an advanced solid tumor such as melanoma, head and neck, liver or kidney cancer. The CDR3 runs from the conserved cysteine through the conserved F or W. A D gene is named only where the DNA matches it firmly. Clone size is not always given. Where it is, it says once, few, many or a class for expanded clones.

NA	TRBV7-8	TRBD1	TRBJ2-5	CASSLAGGQGRETQYF	TGTGCCAGCAGCTTAGCGGGGGGACAGGGCAGGGAGACCCAGTACTTC
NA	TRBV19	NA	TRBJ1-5	CARNLTDFGNQPQHF	TGTGCCAGAAACCTGACAGATTTTGGCAATCAGCCCCAGCATTTT
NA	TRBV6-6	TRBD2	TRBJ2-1	CASTTSGGSHGEQFF	TGTGCCAGCACCACTAGCGGGGGGTCCCATGGCGAGCAGTTCTTC
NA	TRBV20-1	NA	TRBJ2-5	CSAHQQETQYF	TGCAGTGCTCACCAACAAGAGACCCAGTACTTC
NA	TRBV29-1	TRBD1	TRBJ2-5	CSVAAGTGQETQYF	TGCAGCGTTGCGGCCGGGACAGGGCAAGAGACCCAGTACTTC
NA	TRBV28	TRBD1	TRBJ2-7	CASSSQTGGGYEQYF	TGTGCCAGCAGTAGCCAGACAGGGGGCGGCTACGAGCAGTACTTC
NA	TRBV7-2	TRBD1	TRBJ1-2	CASSSTRTGRKYGYTF	TGTGCCAGCAGCTCCACCCGGACAGGGAGGAAATATGGCTACACCTTC
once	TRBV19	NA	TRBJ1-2	CASIAFGGSPGGYTF	TGTGCCAGTATCGCTTTTGGGGGTTCCCCAGGTGGCTACACCTTC
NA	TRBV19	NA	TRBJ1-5	CASQQSQGNQPQHF	TGTGCCAGCCAACAGTCGCAAGGGAATCAGCCCCAGCATTTT
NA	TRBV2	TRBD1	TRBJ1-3	CASSVQQGASWNTIYF	TGTGCCAGCAGTGTTCAACAGGGGGCTTCGTGGAACACCATATATTTT
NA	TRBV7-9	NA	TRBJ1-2	CASSAQRVGNEGYGYTF	TGTGCCAGCAGCGCCCAAAGGGTGGGGAACGAGGGCTATGGCTACACCTTC
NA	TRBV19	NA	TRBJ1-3	CASRPAAGNTIYF	TGTGCCAGTAGACCTGCCGCTGGAAACACCATATATTTT
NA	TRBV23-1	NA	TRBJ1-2	CASSLPRRSRGYTF	TGCGCCAGCAGTCTACCCCGGAGGAGTCGGGGCTACACCTTC
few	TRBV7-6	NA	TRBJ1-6	CASRPSRWDYNSPLHF	TGTGCCAGCAGACCCTCGCGGTGGGATTATAATTCACCCCTCCACTTT
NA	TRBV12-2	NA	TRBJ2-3	CASRLQRTSGATDTQYF	TGTGCAAGTCGCTTGCAGCGGACTAGCGGGGCCACAGATACGCAGTATTTT
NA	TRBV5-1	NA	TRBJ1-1	CASSLGLNTEAFF	TGCGCCAGCAGCTTGGGTTTGAACACTGAAGCTTTCTTT
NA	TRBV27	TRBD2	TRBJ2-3	CASSLGGGRTDTQYF	TGTGCCAGCAGTTTGGGCGGGGGGCGCACAGATACGCAGTATTTT
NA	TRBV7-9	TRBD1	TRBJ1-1	CAFQTGGNTEAFF	TGTGCCTTCCAGACAGGGGGGAACACTGAAGCTTTCTTT